The table lists the clone carrying this T cell receptor beta chain with many counts. This sample is part of a study of T cells in Graves' hyperthyroidism and ophthalmopathy. The blood sample was taken at first hyperthyroidism diagnosis, before any ophthalmopathy symptoms. Amplification of TCR beta CDR3 regions used RNA as the template. First-round RT-PCR of the TCR CDR3 relied on the HTBI primer set. TCRdb processed the multiplex PCR reads anew with MiXCR; each CDR3 protein has one entry. The data contain about 130,000 distinct CDR3 sequences, roughly a fifth of them singletons. The CDR3 covers 15 residues. Deletions cut 2 bases from V and 0 bases from J, with 9 bases between. Germline V lookup: CDR1 MDHEN, CDR2 SYDVKM.

This clonotype was sampled from a woman aged 45-60 years with Graves' hyperthyroidism that later progressed to Graves' ophthalmopathy. Sequencing used blood. This rearrangement joins TRBV28 to TRBJ2-3; D is unresolved. DNA of the CDR3: TGTGCCAGCAGTTTAGGCCCGCATAGCACAGATACGCAGTATTTT. Its translation is CASSLGPHSTDTQYF.